The following is a T cell receptor (beta chain) sequence with its context. The table lists this clonotype with many counts. Its antigen remains undetermined. No base quality values were provided; no much bigger clone lies one nucleotide off. The treatment or condition label of this sample denotes: allogeneic hematopoietic cell transplantation with graft depleted of TCRalphabeta T cells and CD19 B cells. The transplant recipients were children given TCRalphabeta/CD19-depleted allogeneic hematopoietic cell grafts. The CDR3 runs 13 residues from the cysteine to the phenylalanine. Left in the record is the CDR3 DNA by itself, 39 bases read in frame from the first base. Looking up the germline V gene yields CDR1 SGHTA and CDR2 FQGNSA. The V end loses 6 bases and the J end loses 3 bases, and a stretch of 11 bases separates them. This entry is derived from a study of T-cell reconstitution after alpha-beta-depleted transplantation in children (dated by TCRdb to 2016 to 2017). In the study overall: T-cell immune reconstitution after TCRalphabeta/CD19-depleted allogeneic hematopoietic cell transplantation in children was quantitatively tracked in the study by means of TCR repertoire profiling. What the work shows at the level of the full study, not this receptor alone: The frequencies of hyperexpanded clones fell over the following months, and after one year, T-cell counts and TCRbeta diversity were mostly attributed to newly produced T cells. The apparently early alphabetaT-cell count recovery about two months after transplant was reportedly dependent on only several hundred rapidly expanded clones derived from non-depleted graft cells. The high TCRbeta diversity at day 60 in some patients was ascribed to recipient T cells and intrathymic progenitors that had survived conditioning.

Libraries were constructed by PCR. The instrument given in TCRdb is Illumina HiSeq 2500. To normalize quantification of the TCRbeta repertoire, the TCR libraries were built with molecular barcoding that relied on unique molecular identifiers. The raw public reads went through TCRdb reprocessing: fastp at Q25, MiXCR clone calling, in-frame beta chains kept. One record per CDR3 amino acid sequence lists the most common genes and DNA. The table for this sample lists around 450,000 distinct CDR3 sequences; roughly a tenth of them were counted only once. The ten largest clones capture around 2% of the sample.

The origin of this receptor is a child aged 2-15 years with inherited bone marrow failure, due to receive a stem cell transplant. Recombination joined TRBV7-2 with TRBJ1-1; D gene: possibly TRBD1, on 6 matching bases. Sequenced material: PBMCs, taken before TCRalphabeta/CD19-depleted stem cell transplant. The DNA sequence is as follows: TGTGCCAGCAGTTATTCAGGGGACACTGAAGCTTTCTTT. This is translated as CASSYSGDTEAFF.